Presented here are 8 T cell receptor beta chains from one specimen sequenced in a study of blood T cell repertoires in COVID-19. Sequencing was performed with immunoSEQ multiplex PCR; in TCRdb, only in-frame clones are kept and a portion is missing. The sample records around 230,000 clones, around 84% being singletons. Sequences were obtained from peripheral blood. Receptors were obtained from a middle-aged man who had recovered from COVID-19.

This clone has just a few counts. V is TRBV30 and J is TRBJ2-7, with D maybe TRBD1 (5 bases). Between the trimmed V and J ends, which lost 2 bases and 3 bases, there was a span of 14 bases. The CDR3 consists of 14 residues. Germline V gives CDR1 GTSNPN, CDR2 SVGIG (reference sequence). CDR3 bases: TGTGCCTGGAGTCCAGACAGTGGGAACTACGAGCAGTACTTC. Amino acids: CAWSPDSGNYEQYF. Combining the CDR3 with reference TRBV30 and TRBJ2-7 gives the whole variable domain SQTIHQWPATLVQPVGSPLSLECTVEGTSNPNLYWYRQAAGRGLQLLFYSVGIGQISSEVPQNLSASRPQDRQFILSSKKLLLSDSGFYLCAWSPDSGNYEQYFGPGTRLTVT.

In DNA, the CDR3 is TGCAGCGTTGAAGGGGCATCGGCTGAAGCTTTCTTT. Amino acids: CSVEGASAEAFF. This chain links TRBV29-1 with TRBJ1-1, with D uncertain. The germline V and J ends were trimmed by 1 base and 6 bases, with 9 bases remaining between them. Germline V lookup: CDR1 SQVTM, CDR2 ANQGSEA. CDR3 length: 12 residues.

The chain employs TRBV6-2 or TRBV6-3 and TRBJ2-2, with 9 bases aligning to TRBD1. Germline CDR1 MNHEY, CDR2 SVGEGT. Trimming removed 2 bases from V and 5 bases from J; junction bases left unmatched: 3. The CDR3 has 15 amino acids. The CDR3 DNA reads as TGTGCCAGCAGTTACCGGACAGGGGTGACCGGGGAGCTGTTTTTT. Translated: CASSYRTGVTGELFF.

In nucleotides, the CDR3 is TGTGCCAGCGGAGACAGGGTTCGTCGCGAGCAGTACTTC. Its translation: CASGDRVRREQYF. V usage is TRBV12-3 or TRBV12-4 and J usage is TRBJ2-7; 7 nucleotides match TRBD1. J lost 6 bases, V lost 8 bases, and 10 bases had no gene match. The CDR3 extends over 13 amino acids.

The CDR3: CASSLWSGQKNTGELFF. For the CDR3, the DNA is TGTGCCAGCAGTTTATGGTCGGGACAGAAGAACACCGGGGAGCTGTTTTTT. The V call is TRBV28, the J call TRBJ2-2; 7 positions match TRBD1. V lost 0 bases, J lost 1 base, and 5 bases stayed unmatched. The length of the CDR3 is 17 residues. Germline V gene sequence: CDR1 MDHEN, CDR2 SYDVKM. Full variable domain (missing parts from reference TRBV28 and TRBJ2-2): DVKVTQSSRYLVKRTGEKVFLECVQDMDHENMFWYRQDPGLGLRLIYFSYDVKMKEKGDIPEGYSVSREKKERFSLILESASTNQTSMYLCASSLWSGQKNTGELFFGEGSRLTVL.

The chain carries TRBV3-1 (or the pseudogene TRBV3-2) and TRBJ2-7; 10 bases line up with TRBD2. The CDR3 runs to 17 residues. In germline, CDR1 is LGHDT, CDR2 YNNKEL (reference sequence). The junction had 13 bases not matched to a gene; V was cut back by 1 base and J by 7 bases. This CDR3 is CASSQVTSGAPWLEQYF. The CDR3 nucleotides read TGTGCCAGCAGCCAAGTTACTAGCGGGGCCCCGTGGCTGGAGCAGTACTTC.

CDR3 sequence reads: CASSESGQDQPQHF. The CDR3 DNA reads as TGCGCCAGCAGTGAGTCGGGACAGGATCAGCCCCAGCATTTT. The genes are TRBV10-2 and TRBJ1-5, with 8 bases identical to TRBD1. The germline gives CDR1 WSHSY, CDR2 SAAADI. The CDR3 totals 14 residues. J gave up 5 bases and V 0 bases, and 0 bases lay outside the gene matches.

The chain recombines TRBV6-5 with TRBJ1-1; 10 bases line up with TRBD1. The CDR3 is 15 residues long. Trimming at V came to 4 bases and at J to 5 bases, leaving 7 bases not matched to a gene. Germline CDR1 MNHEY, CDR2 SVGAGI. CDR3 nucleotide sequence: TGTGCCAGCAGTTCCTGGACAGGGGGGAATACTGAAGCTTTCTTT. Its protein product is CASSSWTGGNTEAFF.